A single sample gave rise to the 30 T cell receptor beta chains below, sequenced in a study of T cell repertoires in cytomegalovirus infection. No cognate antigen is known for these TCRs. TCRdb ran MiXCR on the reads and lists one entry per CDR3 protein. In the table there are roughly 60,000 distinct CDR3 sequences, about a third of which are singletons. Sequenced input: PBMCs, sequenced either directly or after in vitro stimulation (not recorded which). Receptors originate from a human donor in good health (CMV status not recorded). Some clones in this sample may be carry-over from other donors' samples.

This chain joins TRBV19 and TRBJ2-7, with 7 bases fitting TRBD1. The J segment lost 0 bases and the V segment lost 6 bases, leaving 11 bases of the junction unmatched. The CDR3 consists of 16 residues. Germline CDR1 is LNHDA and CDR2 is SQIVND (reference sequence). The CDR3 DNA sequence: TGTGCCAGTAGCAGAACGACCGGGACAGCCTCCTACGAGCAGTACTTC. Translated, it gives CASSRTTGTASYEQYF.

The J gene is TRBJ1-2, the V gene TRBV5-1, with D hard to call. This CDR3 is built from 14 residues. Trimming shortened V by 6 bases and J by 4 bases, and 16 bases separated the two germline ends. Per the germline V gene, CDR1 is SGHRS and CDR2 is YFSETQ. The CDR3 DNA reads TGCGCCAGCAACGCGGACCCTACGACCTATGGCTACACCTTC. This encodes CASNADPTTYGYTF.

This chain connects TRBV6-2 or TRBV6-3 to TRBJ2-7; TRBD1 is a possible D gene (6 bases). CDR3 length: 14 amino acids. V lost 6 bases, J lost 3 bases, and 15 bases lay in between. From germline, CDR1 is MNHEY and CDR2 SVGEGT. The CDR3 nucleotides read TGTGCCAGCAGGGCCGGGACATTTTTCTACGAGCAGTACTTC. Its translation: CASRAGTFFYEQYF.

As concerns this clonotype: Being one base from a much bigger clone, this may be a read error. V gene TRBV7-2 combines with J gene TRBJ2-1, with D possibly matching TRBD2 (5 bases). Per germline, CDR1 SGHTA and CDR2 FQGNSA. This CDR3 is built from 18 residues. The CDR3 sequence is CASRGSGFRLTSYKEQFF. In DNA, the CDR3 is TGTGCCAGCAGGGGGAGCGGATTCAGACTCACCTCCTACAAGGAGCAGTTCTTC.

The V call is TRBV4-3, the J call TRBJ2-3, with D unresolved. The CDR3 is made up of 15 amino acids. V lost 0 bases, J lost 6 bases, and 13 bases lay in between. Germline V CDR1 and CDR2: LGHNA, YSLEER. The CDR3 reads CASSQEMMIGDTQYF. In nucleotides, the CDR3 is TGCGCCAGCAGCCAAGAAATGATGATAGGGGATACGCAGTATTTT.

The rearrangement links TRBV5-1 to TRBJ2-1, with 10 bases identical to TRBD2. The CDR3 totals 16 residues. CDR1 is SGHRS, CDR2 YFSETQ, per germline. V gave up 1 base and J gave up 8 bases; unmatched junction bases: 9. The CDR3 sequence: CASSLWLAGAADEQFF. As DNA, the CDR3 is TGCGCCAGCAGCTTGTGGCTAGCGGGGGCCGCGGATGAGCAGTTCTTC.

The chain uses TRBV20-1 and TRBJ2-1, with D perhaps given as TRBD1 or TRBD2 (5 bases each). The V end lost 6 bases, the J end lost 6 bases, and 18 bases lay between the germline ends. Germline V gene lookup returns CDR1 DFQATT and CDR2 SNEGSKA (reference sequence). The CDR3 is 14 amino acids. DNA for the CDR3: TGCAGTGCCCCTGGGGCTAGCAGGATCAATGAGCAGTTCTTC. Translation: CSAPGASRINEQFF.

This sequence joins TRBV2 and TRBJ1-1; D ambiguous. The CDR3 runs 14 residues. The germline CDR1 and CDR2 sequences are SNHLY and FYNNEI. Trimming removed 4 bases from V and 1 base from J, with 10 bases in between. For the CDR3, the DNA is TGTGCCAGCAGTGGAGGGTATACGAACACTGAAGCTTTCTTT. This gives the protein CASSGGYTNTEAFF.

The V gene is TRBV5-4, the J gene TRBJ2-5, with D uncertain. The V and J ends lost 0 bases and 5 bases respectively, with 14 bases between them. The germline CDR1 and CDR2 sequences are SGHNT and YYREEE (reference sequence). The CDR3 extends over 15 amino acids. The CDR3 DNA reads as TGTGCCAGCAGCTTGGTGGGTTGGAGCGTCGAGACCCAGTACTTC. This codes for CASSLVGWSVETQYF.

The chain uses TRBV4-3 and TRBJ2-1; TRBD1 is a possible D gene (5 bases). Trimming cost V 4 bases and J 9 bases, with 10 bases left between them. The length of the CDR3 is 12 residues. Germline values: CDR1 LGHNA, CDR2 YSLEER. In nucleotides, the CDR3 is TGCGCCAGCAGCCGGATAGGGGTTGAGCAGTTCTTC. This encodes CASSRIGVEQFF.

This clonotype has only a few counts. The V gene is TRBV27, the J gene TRBJ1-2; D remains unclear. The germline V gene encodes CDR1 MNHEY and CDR2 SMNVEV (reference sequence). Trimming left V 4 bases short and J 6 bases short, with 9 bases between. The CDR3 contains 12 residues. The CDR3 loop is CASSSGLHGYTF. CDR3 bases: TGTGCCAGCAGTTCCGGACTTCATGGCTACACCTTC.

The chain recombines TRBV7-2 with TRBJ2-1; TRBD2 aligns across 7 bases. The germline gives CDR1 SGHTA, CDR2 FQGNSA. CDR3 length: 16 residues. After removal of 2 bases from V and 4 bases from J, the junction contained 8 bases not matched to a gene. The CDR3 DNA reads TGTGCCAGCAGCTTAAAGCCCCTAGCGGATTACAATGAGCAGTTCTTC. Amino acid sequence: CASSLKPLADYNEQFF.

This clonotype was detected only a few times. V gene TRBV15 combines with J gene TRBJ2-3; D not certain. Trimming removed 5 bases from V and 2 bases from J, with 14 bases in between. Germline V CDR1 and CDR2: LNHNV, YYDKDF (reference sequence). The CDR3 totals 15 residues. The CDR3: CATSVTSDFTDTQYF. The DNA of the CDR3 is TGTGCCACCAGCGTAACCTCCGACTTCACAGATACGCAGTATTTT.

The chain joins TRBV19 to TRBJ2-2; 7 positions agree with TRBD1. The CDR3 is made up of 15 amino acids. After removal of 6 bases from V and 3 bases from J, the junction contained 7 bases not matched to a gene. Per germline, CDR1 LNHDA and CDR2 SQIVND (reference sequence). The CDR3 nucleotides read TGTGCCAGTAGCCACAGGGGAGCCGACACCGGGGAGCTGTTTTTT. This translates into CASSHRGADTGELFF.

This clonotype turned up a few times. CDR3 sequence (DNA): TGCAGTGCTCCCCTAGTACTGTCAGGTGAAAAACTGTTTTTT. Amino acids: CSAPLVLSGEKLFF. This rearrangement joins TRBV20-1 to TRBJ1-4, with D unresolved. The CDR3 contains 14 residues. Germline V lookup: CDR1 DFQATT, CDR2 SNEGSKA (reference sequence). The ends were cut back, 5 bases at V and 7 bases at J, with 17 bases in the middle.

J is TRBJ2-3 and V is TRBV20-1; no clear D. Trimming left V 6 bases short and J 1 base short, with 11 bases between. Germline V gene sequence: CDR1 DFQATT, CDR2 SNEGSKA (reference sequence). This CDR3 is built from 13 residues. The CDR3 DNA follows: TGCAGTGCGACTTATCCGCGCACAGATACGCAGTATTTT. Amino acid sequence: CSATYPRTDTQYF.

V is TRBV12-3 or TRBV12-4 and J is TRBJ1-6; no clear D. V was clipped by 6 bases and J by 8 bases, with 14 bases between them. CDR3 length: 14 residues. The CDR3 DNA is TGTGCCAGCAGCAACCGTTATGGGGATTCACCCCTCCACTTT. Its translation: CASSNRYGDSPLHF.

This clonotype was seen more than once but under ten times. J is TRBJ2-7 and V is TRBV12-3 or TRBV12-4, with D perhaps matching TRBD1 or TRBD2 (5 bases each). The CDR3 loop spans 12 amino acids. V lost 3 bases to trimming and J lost 7 bases, with 10 bases between them. The CDR3 bases are TGTGCCAGCAGTTTTGAGGGGCTTGAGCAGTACTTC. Its translation: CASSFEGLEQYF.

This chain connects TRBV6-6 to TRBJ2-3, with no clear D. CDR3 length equals 15 residues. Deletions cut 5 bases from V and 2 bases from J, with 14 bases between. Germline CDR1 and CDR2: MNHNY and SVGAGI (reference sequence). The CDR3 region has the DNA TGTGCCAGCAGTCCTGGCAGTCCTCTCACAGATACGCAGTATTTT. This translates into CASSPGSPLTDTQYF.

There are a few counts of this clonotype. The chain joins TRBV7-2 to TRBJ1-2; a possible D gene is TRBD1 (5 bases). The CDR3 extends over 14 amino acids. Germline CDR1 and CDR2: SGHTA and FQGNSA. The V end was cut by 1 base, the J end by 3 bases, with 9 bases between. The CDR3 bases are TGTGCCAGCAGCTTAGGGAGGGGTGACTATGGCTACACCTTC. It encodes CASSLGRGDYGYTF.

The chain couples TRBV2 to TRBJ2-1; 12 positions match TRBD2. The V and J ends lost 7 bases and 10 bases, in that order; junction bases with no gene match: 11. Per the germline V gene, CDR1 is SNHLY and CDR2 is FYNNEI. CDR3 length equals 15 residues. Written as DNA, the CDR3 is TGTGCCAGCATTAAGGCTAGCGGGGGGGCTGGGGAGCAGTTCTTC. This translates into CASIKASGGAGEQFF. Supplemented by reference TRBV2 and TRBJ2-1, the full variable domain reads EPEVTQTPSHQVTQMGQEVILRCVPISNHLYFYWYRQILGQKVEFLVSFYNNEISEKSEIFDDQFSVERPDGSNFTLKIRSTKLEDSAMYFCASIKASGGAGEQFFGPGTRLTVL.

The chain recombines TRBV29-1 with TRBJ2-1; TRBD2 matches at 15 bases. The CDR3 covers 18 residues. V lost 6 bases and J lost 7; bases outside the gene matches: 16. Per germline, CDR1 SQVTM and CDR2 ANQGSEA. The CDR3 reads CSVAPLRTSGGGVNEQFF. The CDR3 DNA reads TGCAGCGTCGCCCCCCTCAGGACTAGCGGGGGGGGAGTGAATGAGCAGTTCTTC.

The V call is TRBV12-3 or TRBV12-4, the J call TRBJ1-6, with 10 bases matching TRBD1. The CDR3 loop spans 17 amino acids. With 3 bases clipped from V and 8 bases from J, the junction kept 10 bases outside the gene matches. The CDR3 is CASSFQGGQGRHSPLHF. The DNA for the CDR3 is TGTGCCAGCAGTTTTCAGGGGGGACAGGGGAGGCATTCACCCCTCCACTTT.

The V call is TRBV6-5, the J call TRBJ1-4; the D is unclear. This CDR3 comprises 16 residues. The germline V and J ends were trimmed by 4 bases and 0 bases, with 12 bases remaining between them. Germline V gene data show CDR1 as MNHEY and CDR2 as SVGAGI. The chain's CDR3 is CASSSPKGATNEKLFF. CDR3 nucleotide sequence: TGTGCCAGCAGTTCTCCCAAGGGAGCAACTAATGAAAAACTGTTTTTT.

This clonotype has a handful of counts. This chain links TRBV6-6 with TRBJ2-7, with a possible D match to TRBD1 (6 bases). Germline CDR1 reads MNHNY; CDR2 reads SVGAGI (reference sequence). Trimming removed 5 bases at V and 0 bases at J, with 8 bases between. The CDR3 sequence is 13 residues long. This chain's CDR3 is CASSTGHSYEQYF. The CDR3 bases are TGTGCCAGCAGTACAGGGCACTCCTACGAGCAGTACTTC.

On this clonotype itself: Being one base from a much bigger clone, this may be a read error. This chain connects TRBV20-1 to TRBJ2-7, with 7 bases matching TRBD2. Germline V lookup: CDR1 DFQATT, CDR2 SNEGSKA (reference sequence). The CDR3 has 13 amino acids. V lost 5 bases and J lost 3; bases outside the gene matches: 7. CDR3 sequence reads: CSASSSGIYEQYF. CDR3 nucleotides: TGCAGTGCTTCCTCTAGCGGAATCTACGAGCAGTACTTC.

The genes are TRBV7-9 and TRBJ2-5; D could derive from TRBD1 or TRBD2 (5 bases each). Germline CDR1 is SEHNR and CDR2 is FQNEAQ (reference sequence). The germline V and J ends were trimmed by 4 bases and 0 bases, with 21 bases remaining between them. The CDR3 length is 18 residues. CDR3 in DNA: TGTGCCAGCAGCTCTTATATCTGGGAGACAGTGTACCAAGAGACCCAGTACTTC. Translation gives CASSSYIWETVYQETQYF.

The chain recombines TRBV11-2 with TRBJ2-7; D might be TRBD2 (5 bases). Germline V gene data show CDR1 as SGHAT and CDR2 as FQNNGV. This CDR3 contains 13 residues. V was clipped by 5 bases and J by 2 bases, with 10 bases between them. CDR3 DNA: TGTGCCAGCAGCGTCCGGGGTCCCTACGAGCAGTACTTC. Encoded protein: CASSVRGPYEQYF.

This clonotype was counted only a few times. The chain recombines TRBV20-1 with TRBJ2-3, with D perhaps assigned TRBD1 or TRBD2 (5 bases each). The germline CDR1 and CDR2 sequences are DFQATT and SNEGSKA (reference sequence). The CDR3 loop spans 15 amino acids. V lost 0 bases to trimming and J lost 1 base, with 11 bases between them. The CDR3 sequence is CSAREPLGGTDTQYF. The CDR3 coding sequence is TGCAGTGCTAGAGAACCCCTGGGGGGCACAGATACGCAGTATTTT.

This clonotype was recorded a few times. This sequence joins TRBV7-9 and TRBJ2-1; 9 bases fit TRBD1. In germline, CDR1 is SEHNR, CDR2 FQNEAQ (reference sequence). The V gene end was trimmed by 4 bases and the J gene end by 4 bases; junction bases not matched to a gene: 8. The CDR3 totals 16 residues. The CDR3 region is CASSSTGTGIYNEQFF. DNA for the CDR3: TGTGCCAGCAGCTCGACCGGGACAGGGATTTACAATGAGCAGTTCTTC.